Detailed here is one T cell receptor (beta chain). What it binds is unknown. The length of the CDR3 is 16 residues. The V end was cut by 5 bases, the J end by 5 bases, with 18 bases between. CDR1 SGHNT and CDR2 YENEEA come from the germline V gene. TCRdb passed the reads through MiXCR, listing each CDR3 protein once. This sample has around 900,000 distinct CDR3 sequences; around 29% occur once, and the top ten carry about 14%. These data come from a study of T cell repertoires in cytomegalovirus infection. Study conclusions and caveats: Carriers of CMV plus the relevant HLA were identified by cumulative public TCR beta family frequency. Ex vivo, HLA-C-restricted CMV-specific TCR beta clonotypes prevailed over the rest of the response.

V and J are TRBV11-3 and TRBJ2-2; D possibly matches TRBD1 or TRBD2 (5 bases each). This clonotype originated in a human donor in good health (CMV status not recorded). Some clones in this sample may be carry-over from other donors' samples. This specimen was cultured CD8+ T cells from PBMCs, taken from culture after CMV antigen stimulation. The CDR3 DNA sequence: TGTGCCAGCAGCCCGGGACCCGTGAGCCTTACCGGGGAGCTGTTTTTT. It yields the protein CASSPGPVSLTGELFF. Based on the CDR3 plus reference TRBV11-3 and TRBJ2-2, the full variable domain is EAGVVQSPRYKIIEKKQPVAFWCNPISGHNTLYWYLQNLGQGPELLIRYENEEAVDDSQLPKDRFSAERLKGVDSTLKIQPAELGDSAVYLCASSPGPVSLTGELFFGEGSRLTVL.